This T cell receptor (beta chain) was documented in a study of blood T cell repertoires in COVID-19. The wider study: Sites across the United States, Italy and Spain contributed samples from acute and convalescent COVID-19. T cells, B-cell-depleted T cells, or PBMCs provided the cDNA or gDNA that served as material.

Patients in Seattle were enrolled during active infection, then followed longitudinally. The germline V gene has CDR1 MNHEY and CDR2 SVGAGI. The J segment lost 4 bases and the V segment lost 6 bases, leaving 12 bases of the junction unmatched. This CDR3 contains 15 residues. Authors' data handling: Counts of nucleated cells, estimated from reference gene primer amplification, were obtained. The method was immunoSEQ multiplex PCR; TCRdb's version includes in-frame clones alone and lacks a portion of them. V and J calls plus clone size are reproduced from that table; the DNA served to infer D and trimming. The repertoire holds some 350,000 clones, with over 80% as singletons.

This TCR was sampled from a woman in her forties or fifties with COVID-19, enrolled during active disease. The material sequenced was peripheral blood. The chain links TRBV6-5 to TRBJ2-7; TRBD1 aligns across 7 bases. The CDR3 spells CASSKDRVRAYEQYF. The CDR3 DNA is TGTGCCAGCAGCAAAGACAGGGTTCGGGCGTACGAGCAGTACTTC.